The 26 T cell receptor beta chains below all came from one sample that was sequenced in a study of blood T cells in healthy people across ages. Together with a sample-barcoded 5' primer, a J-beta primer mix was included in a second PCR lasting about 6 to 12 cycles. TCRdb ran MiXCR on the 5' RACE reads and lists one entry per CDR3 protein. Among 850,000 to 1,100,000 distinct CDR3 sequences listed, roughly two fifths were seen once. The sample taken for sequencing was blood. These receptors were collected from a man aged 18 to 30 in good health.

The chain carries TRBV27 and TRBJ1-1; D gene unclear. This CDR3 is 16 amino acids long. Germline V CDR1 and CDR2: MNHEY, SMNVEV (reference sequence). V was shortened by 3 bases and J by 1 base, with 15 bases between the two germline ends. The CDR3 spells CASSFYSLEQNTEAFF. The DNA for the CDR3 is TGTGCCAGCAGTTTTTACTCCCTAGAACAGAACACTGAAGCTTTCTTT.

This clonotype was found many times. CDR3 DNA: TGTGCCAGCCCTACGAGGACAGGGAGGCAGACTAGCACAGATACGCAGTATTTT. Amino acid sequence: CASPTRTGRQTSTDTQYF. The rearrangement joins TRBV28 to TRBJ2-3, with 8 nucleotides matching TRBD1. Germline assignment: CDR1 MDHEN and CDR2 SYDVKM. Losses at the gene ends were 8 bases for V and 0 bases for J; bases not matched to a gene: 16. The CDR3 runs 18 residues.

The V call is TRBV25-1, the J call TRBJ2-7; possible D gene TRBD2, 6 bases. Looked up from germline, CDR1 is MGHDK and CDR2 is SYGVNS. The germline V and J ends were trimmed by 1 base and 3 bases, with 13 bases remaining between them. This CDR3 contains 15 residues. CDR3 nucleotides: TGTGCCAGCAGTGAATGGGGGGAAAGGGGCTACGAGCAGTACTTC. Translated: CASSEWGERGYEQYF.

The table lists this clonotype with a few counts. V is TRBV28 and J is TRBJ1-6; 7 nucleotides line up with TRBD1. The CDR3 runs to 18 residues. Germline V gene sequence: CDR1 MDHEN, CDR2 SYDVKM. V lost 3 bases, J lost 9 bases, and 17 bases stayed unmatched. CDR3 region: CASSLVFTGAGISSPLHF. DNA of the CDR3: TGTGCCAGCAGTTTGGTGTTCACAGGGGCTGGCATATCTTCACCCCTCCACTTT. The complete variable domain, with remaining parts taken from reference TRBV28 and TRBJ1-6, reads DVKVTQSSRYLVKRTGEKVFLECVQDMDHENMFWYRQDPGLGLRLIYFSYDVKMKEKGDIPEGYSVSREKKERFSLILESASTNQTSMYLCASSLVFTGAGISSPLHFGNGTRLTVT.

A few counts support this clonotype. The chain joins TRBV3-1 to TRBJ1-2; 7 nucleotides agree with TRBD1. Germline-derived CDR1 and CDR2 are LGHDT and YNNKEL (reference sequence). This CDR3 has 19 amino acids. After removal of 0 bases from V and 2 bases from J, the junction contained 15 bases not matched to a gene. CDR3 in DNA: TGTGCCAGCAGCCAAGAAGTTCGGGTGGGGACAGAGAACAACTATGGCTACACCTTC. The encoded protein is CASSQEVRVGTENNYGYTF.

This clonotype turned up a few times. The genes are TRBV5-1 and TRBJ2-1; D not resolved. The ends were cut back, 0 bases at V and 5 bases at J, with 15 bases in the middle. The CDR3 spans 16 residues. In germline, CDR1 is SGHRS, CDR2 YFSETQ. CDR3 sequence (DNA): TGCGCCAGCAGCTTGGCCTTGTGGCTAGAACACAATGAGCAGTTCTTC. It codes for CASSLALWLEHNEQFF.

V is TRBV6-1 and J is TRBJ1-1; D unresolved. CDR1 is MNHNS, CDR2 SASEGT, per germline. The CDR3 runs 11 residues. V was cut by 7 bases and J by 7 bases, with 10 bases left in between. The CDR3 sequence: CASTTGNEAFF. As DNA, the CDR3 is TGTGCCAGCACGACGGGAAATGAAGCTTTCTTT.

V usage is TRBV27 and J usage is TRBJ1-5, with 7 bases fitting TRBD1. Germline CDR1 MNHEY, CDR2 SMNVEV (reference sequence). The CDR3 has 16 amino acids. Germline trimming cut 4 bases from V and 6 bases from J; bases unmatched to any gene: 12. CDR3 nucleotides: TGTGCCAGCAGTTCCTGGACAGGTCGGGCGAGTCAGCCCCAGCATTTT. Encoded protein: CASSSWTGRASQPQHF.

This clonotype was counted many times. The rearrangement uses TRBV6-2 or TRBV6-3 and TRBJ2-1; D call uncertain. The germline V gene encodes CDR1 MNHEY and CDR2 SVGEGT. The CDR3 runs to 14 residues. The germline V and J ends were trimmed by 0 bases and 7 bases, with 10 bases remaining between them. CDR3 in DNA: TGTGCCAGCAGTTACTCAGGGTCCGGGAATGAGCAGTTCTTC. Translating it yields CASSYSGSGNEQFF.

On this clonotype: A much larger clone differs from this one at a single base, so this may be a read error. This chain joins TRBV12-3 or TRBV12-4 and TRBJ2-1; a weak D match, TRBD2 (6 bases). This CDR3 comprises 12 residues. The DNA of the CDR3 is TGTGCCAGCGGAGGGGTCTACGATGAGCAGTTCTTC. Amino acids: CASGGVYDEQFF.

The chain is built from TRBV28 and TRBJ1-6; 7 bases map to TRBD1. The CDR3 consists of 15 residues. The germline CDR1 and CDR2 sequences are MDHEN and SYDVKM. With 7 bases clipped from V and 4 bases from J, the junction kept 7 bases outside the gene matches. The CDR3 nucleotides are TGTGCCAGCAACCTCCGGGACAGATATAATTCACCCCTCCACTTT. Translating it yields CASNLRDRYNSPLHF.

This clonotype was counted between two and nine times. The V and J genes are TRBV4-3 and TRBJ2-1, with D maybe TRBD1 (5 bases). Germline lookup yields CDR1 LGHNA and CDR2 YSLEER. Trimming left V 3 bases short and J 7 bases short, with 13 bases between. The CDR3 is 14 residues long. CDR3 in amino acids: CASSQGPRDNEQFF. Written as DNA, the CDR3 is TGCGCCAGCAGCCAGGGTCCCAGGGATAATGAGCAGTTCTTC.

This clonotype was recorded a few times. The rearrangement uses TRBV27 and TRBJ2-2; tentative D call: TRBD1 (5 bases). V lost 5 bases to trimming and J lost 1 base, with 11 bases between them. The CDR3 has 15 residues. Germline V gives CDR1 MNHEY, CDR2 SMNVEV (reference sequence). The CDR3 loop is CASSAHRWNTGELFF. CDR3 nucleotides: TGTGCCAGCAGTGCCCACAGGTGGAACACCGGGGAGCTGTTTTTT.

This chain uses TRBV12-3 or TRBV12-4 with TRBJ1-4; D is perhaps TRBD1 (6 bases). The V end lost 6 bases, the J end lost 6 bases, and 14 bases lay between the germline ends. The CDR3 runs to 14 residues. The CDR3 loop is CASSSTGYYEKLFF. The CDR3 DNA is TGTGCCAGCAGCTCCACAGGGTACTATGAAAAACTGTTTTTT.

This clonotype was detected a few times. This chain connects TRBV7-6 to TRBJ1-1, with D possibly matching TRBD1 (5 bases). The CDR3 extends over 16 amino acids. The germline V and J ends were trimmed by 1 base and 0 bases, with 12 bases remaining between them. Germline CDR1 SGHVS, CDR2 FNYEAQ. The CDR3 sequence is CASSLGVGGMNTEAFF. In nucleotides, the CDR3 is TGTGCCAGCAGCTTAGGGGTCGGGGGAATGAACACTGAAGCTTTCTTT.

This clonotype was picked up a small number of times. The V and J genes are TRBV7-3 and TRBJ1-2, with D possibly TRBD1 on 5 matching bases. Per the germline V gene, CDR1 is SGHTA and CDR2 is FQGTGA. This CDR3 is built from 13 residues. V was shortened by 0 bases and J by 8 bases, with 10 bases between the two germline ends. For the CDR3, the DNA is TGTGCCAGCAGCTTAACAGAAAGGGGAGGCTACACCTTC. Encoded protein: CASSLTERGGYTF.

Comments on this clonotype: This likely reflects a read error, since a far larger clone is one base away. DNA of the CDR3: TGTGCCAGCAGTCGCTCCGACGAGCAGTACTTC. Residues: CASSRSDEQYF. This rearrangement joins TRBV12-3 or TRBV12-4 to TRBJ2-7, with D uncertain. This CDR3 comprises 11 residues.

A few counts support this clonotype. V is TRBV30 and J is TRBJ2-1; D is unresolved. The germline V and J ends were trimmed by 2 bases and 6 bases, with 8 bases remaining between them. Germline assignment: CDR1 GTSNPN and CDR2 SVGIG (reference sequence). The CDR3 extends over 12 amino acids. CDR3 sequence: CAWSRTGNEQFF. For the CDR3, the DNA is TGTGCCTGGAGTAGAACGGGCAATGAGCAGTTCTTC.

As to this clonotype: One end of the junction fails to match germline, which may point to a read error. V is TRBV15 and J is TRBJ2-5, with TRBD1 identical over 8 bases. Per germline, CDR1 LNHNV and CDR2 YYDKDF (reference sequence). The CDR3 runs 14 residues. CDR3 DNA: TGTACCACCAGCCCCAGGACAGGGATCAATGAGCAGTACTTC. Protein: CTTSPRTGINEQYF.

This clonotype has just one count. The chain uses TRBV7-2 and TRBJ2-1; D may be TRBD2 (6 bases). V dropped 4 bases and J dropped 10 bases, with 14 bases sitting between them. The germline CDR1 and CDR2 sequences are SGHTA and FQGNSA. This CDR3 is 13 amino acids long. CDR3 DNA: TGTGCCAGCAGCTCGGACTACCTCTACGAGCAGTTCTTC. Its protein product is CASSSDYLYEQFF.

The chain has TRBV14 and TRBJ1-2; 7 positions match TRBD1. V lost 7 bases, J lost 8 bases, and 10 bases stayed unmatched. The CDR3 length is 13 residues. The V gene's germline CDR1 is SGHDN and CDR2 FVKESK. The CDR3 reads CASNLHRGGGYTF. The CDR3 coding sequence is TGTGCCAGCAACCTTCACAGGGGCGGAGGCTACACCTTC.

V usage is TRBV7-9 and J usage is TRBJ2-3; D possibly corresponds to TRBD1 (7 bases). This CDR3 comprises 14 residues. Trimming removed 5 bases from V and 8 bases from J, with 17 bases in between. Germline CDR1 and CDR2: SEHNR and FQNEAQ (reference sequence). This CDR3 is CASSRQGGFGTQYF. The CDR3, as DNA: TGTGCCAGCAGCCGTCAGGGGGGCTTTGGTACGCAGTATTTT.

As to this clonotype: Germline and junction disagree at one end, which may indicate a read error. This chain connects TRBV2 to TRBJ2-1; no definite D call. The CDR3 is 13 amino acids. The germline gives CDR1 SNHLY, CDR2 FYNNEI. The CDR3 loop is CASSQARAYEQFF. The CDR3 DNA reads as TGTGCCAGCAGTCAAGCTAGAGCCTACGAGCAGTTCTTC. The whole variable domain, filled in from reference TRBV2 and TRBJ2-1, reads EPEVTQTPSHQVTQMGQEVILRCVPISNHLYFYWYRQILGQKVEFLVSFYNNEISEKSEIFDDQFSVERPDGSNFTLKIRSTKLEDSAMYFCASSQARAYEQFFGPGTRLTVL.

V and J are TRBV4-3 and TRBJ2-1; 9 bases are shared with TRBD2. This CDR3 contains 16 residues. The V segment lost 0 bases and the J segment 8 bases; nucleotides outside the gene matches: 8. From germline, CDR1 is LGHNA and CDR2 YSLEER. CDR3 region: CASSQDLAGIYDEQFF. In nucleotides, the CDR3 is TGCGCCAGCAGCCAAGATCTAGCGGGGATTTACGATGAGCAGTTCTTC.

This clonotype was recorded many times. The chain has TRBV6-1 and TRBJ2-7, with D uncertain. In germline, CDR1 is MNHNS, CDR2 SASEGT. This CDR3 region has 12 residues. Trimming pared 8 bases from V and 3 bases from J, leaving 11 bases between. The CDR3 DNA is TGTGCCAGCCAAGGTGGTGGCTACGAGCAGTACTTC. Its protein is CASQGGGYEQYF.

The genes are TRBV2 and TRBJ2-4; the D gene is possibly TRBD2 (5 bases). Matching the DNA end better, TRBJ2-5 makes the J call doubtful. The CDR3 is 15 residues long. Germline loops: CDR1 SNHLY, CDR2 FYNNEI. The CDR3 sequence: CASSEAGEFSETQYF. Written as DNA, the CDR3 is TGTGCCAGCAGTGAAGCCGGGGAGTTTAGCGAGACCCAGTACTTC.